The entry below describes one T cell receptor (beta chain). Its specificity is unknown. The CDR3 contains 12 residues. CDR1 MGHRA and CDR2 YSYEKL come from the germline V gene. The V and J ends lost 0 bases and 10 bases respectively, with 7 bases between them. This record comes from a study of cytomegalovirus exposure and HLA in healthy donors. Across the study: Among some 400 genotyped donors, around 80% fell in the Caucasian-associated ancestry cluster.

Notes on the study in general: High sensitivity and specificity were reportedly achieved when the classifier diagnosed cytomegalovirus status. Per a prior analysis, the majority of TCR beta V segments were productive roughly 87% or roughly 30% of the time.

The PCR had 60 Vbeta and 13 Jbeta primers. Using immunoSEQ multiplex PCR, the repertoire was profiled, and TCRdb retains in-frame clones only, with some absent. The data contain under 200,000 clones, around three quarters of them singletons. Every donor was a healthy person donating bone marrow. V is TRBV4-1 and J is TRBJ2-1; D is undetermined. The source is a woman aged 50 to 60 in good health and CMV-seronegative. The sample comprised PBMCs. This CDR3 reads CASSQDGREQFF. As DNA, the CDR3 is TGCGCCAGCAGCCAAGATGGCAGAGAGCAGTTCTTC.